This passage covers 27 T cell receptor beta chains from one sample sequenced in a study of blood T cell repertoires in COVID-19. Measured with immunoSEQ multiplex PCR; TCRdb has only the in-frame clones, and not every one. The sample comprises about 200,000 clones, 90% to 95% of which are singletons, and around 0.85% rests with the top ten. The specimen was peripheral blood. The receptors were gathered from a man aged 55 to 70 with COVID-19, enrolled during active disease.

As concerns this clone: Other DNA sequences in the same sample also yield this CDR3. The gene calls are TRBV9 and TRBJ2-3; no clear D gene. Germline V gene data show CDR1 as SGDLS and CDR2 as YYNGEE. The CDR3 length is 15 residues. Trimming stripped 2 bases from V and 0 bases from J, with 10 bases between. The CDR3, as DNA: TGTGCCAGCAGCGTCACGGGTGGTAGCACAGATACGCAGTATTTT. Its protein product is CASSVTGGSTDTQYF.

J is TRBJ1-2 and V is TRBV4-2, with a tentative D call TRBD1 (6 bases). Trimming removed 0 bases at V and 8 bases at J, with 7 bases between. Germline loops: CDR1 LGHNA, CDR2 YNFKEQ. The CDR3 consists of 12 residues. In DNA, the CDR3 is TGTGCCAGCAGCCAAGACAGGGGCGGCTACACCTTC. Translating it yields CASSQDRGGYTF.

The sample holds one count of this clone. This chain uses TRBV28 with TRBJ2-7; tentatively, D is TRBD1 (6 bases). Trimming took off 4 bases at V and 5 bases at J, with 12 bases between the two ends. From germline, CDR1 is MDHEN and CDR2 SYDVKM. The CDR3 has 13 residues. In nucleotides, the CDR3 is TGTGCCAGCAGTTCCGGGGCAGGGGACGAGCAGTACTTC. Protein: CASSSGAGDEQYF.

This CDR3 reads CASSGMGNTEAFF. The CDR3 DNA reads TGTGCCAGTAGCGGGATGGGGAACACTGAAGCTTTCTTT. The chain joins TRBV19 to TRBJ1-1; D gene uncertain. Germline CDR1 and CDR2: LNHDA and SQIVND (reference sequence). V lost 6 bases, J lost 1 base, and 9 bases lay in between. This CDR3 has 13 residues.

The CDR3 sequence: CASSPRTSGPDTQYF. The DNA of the CDR3 is TGTGCCAGCAGCCCCCGGACTAGCGGGCCAGATACGCAGTATTTT. The gene calls are TRBV5-6 and TRBJ2-3; 11 bases fit TRBD2. The germline V gene has CDR1 SGHDT and CDR2 YYEEEE. The CDR3 spans 15 residues. Trimming cost V 4 bases and J 4 bases; bases outside gene matches: 5. Full variable domain (missing parts from reference TRBV5-6 and TRBJ2-3): DAGVTQSPTHLIKTRGQQVTLRCSPKSGHDTVSWYQQALGQGPQFIFQYYEEEERQRGNFPDRFSGHQFPNYSSELNVNALLLGDSALYLCASSPRTSGPDTQYFGPGTRLTVL.

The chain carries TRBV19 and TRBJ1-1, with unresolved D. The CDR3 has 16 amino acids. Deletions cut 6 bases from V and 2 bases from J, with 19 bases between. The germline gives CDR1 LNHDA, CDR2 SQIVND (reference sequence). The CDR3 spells CASRAFPGGGNTEAFF. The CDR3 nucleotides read TGTGCCAGTAGGGCTTTCCCCGGAGGCGGAAACACTGAAGCTTTCTTT.

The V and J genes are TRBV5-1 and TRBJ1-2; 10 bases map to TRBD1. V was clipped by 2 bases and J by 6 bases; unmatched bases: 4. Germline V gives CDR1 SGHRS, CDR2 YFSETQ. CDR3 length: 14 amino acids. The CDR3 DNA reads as TGCGCCAGCAGCTTAACCGGGACAGGGGATGGCTACACCTTC. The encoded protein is CASSLTGTGDGYTF.

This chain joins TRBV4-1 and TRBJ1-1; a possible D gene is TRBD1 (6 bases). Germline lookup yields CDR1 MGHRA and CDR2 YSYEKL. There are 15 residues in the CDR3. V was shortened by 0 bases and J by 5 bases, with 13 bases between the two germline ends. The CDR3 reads CASSQDRGAWTEAFF. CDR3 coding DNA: TGCGCCAGCAGCCAAGACCGGGGGGCTTGGACTGAAGCTTTCTTT.

CDR3 residues: CASSIGRGRGNEQFF. The DNA for the CDR3 is TGTGCCAGTAGTATAGGCCGGGGTAGAGGCAATGAGCAGTTCTTC. J is TRBJ2-1 and V is TRBV19; D perhaps matches TRBD2 (5 bases). The germline V gene encodes CDR1 LNHDA and CDR2 SQIVND (reference sequence). Trimming took off 1 base at V and 6 bases at J, with 13 bases between the two ends. The CDR3 is 15 residues long.

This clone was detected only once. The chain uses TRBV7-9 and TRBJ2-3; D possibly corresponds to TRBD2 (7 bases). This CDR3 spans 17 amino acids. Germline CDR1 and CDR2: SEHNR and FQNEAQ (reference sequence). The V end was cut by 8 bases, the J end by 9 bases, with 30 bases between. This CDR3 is CASQAEGGHRNPYTQYF. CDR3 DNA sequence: TGTGCCAGCCAAGCCGAGGGGGGGCACCGCAACCCCTACACGCAGTATTTT.

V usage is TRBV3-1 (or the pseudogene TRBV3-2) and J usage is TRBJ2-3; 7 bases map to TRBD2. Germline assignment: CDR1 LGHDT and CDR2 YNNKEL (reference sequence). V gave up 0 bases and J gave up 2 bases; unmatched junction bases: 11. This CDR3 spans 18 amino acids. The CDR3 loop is CASSQDRAAGSLTDTQYF. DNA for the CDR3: TGTGCCAGCAGCCAAGATCGTGCAGCGGGAAGCCTCACAGATACGCAGTATTTT.

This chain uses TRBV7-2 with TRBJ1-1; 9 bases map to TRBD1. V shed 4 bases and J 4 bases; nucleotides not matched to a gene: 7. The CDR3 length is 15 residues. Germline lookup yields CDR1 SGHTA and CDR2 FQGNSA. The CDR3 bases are TGTGCCAGCAGCTCCCATGGACAGGGGACCACTGAAGCTTTCTTT. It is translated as CASSSHGQGTTEAFF.

CDR3 region: CASSPGQGVGEQYF. Here the CDR3 DNA reads TGTGCCAGCAGCCCCGGACAGGGAGTCGGCGAGCAGTACTTC. The chain is built from TRBV3-1 (or the pseudogene TRBV3-2) and TRBJ2-7; 8 nucleotides align to TRBD1. Germline V gene lookup returns CDR1 LGHDT and CDR2 YNNKEL (reference sequence). There are 14 residues in the CDR3. Unmatched junction bases numbered 8, after V lost 4 bases and J lost 6 bases.

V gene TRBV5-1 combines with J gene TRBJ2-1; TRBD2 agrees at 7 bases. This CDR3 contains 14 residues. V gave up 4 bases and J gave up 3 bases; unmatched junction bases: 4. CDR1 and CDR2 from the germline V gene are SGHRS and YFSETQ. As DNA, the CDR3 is TGCGCCAGCAGCCGGGACTATGGCTACAATGAGCAGTTCTTC. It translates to CASSRDYGYNEQFF.

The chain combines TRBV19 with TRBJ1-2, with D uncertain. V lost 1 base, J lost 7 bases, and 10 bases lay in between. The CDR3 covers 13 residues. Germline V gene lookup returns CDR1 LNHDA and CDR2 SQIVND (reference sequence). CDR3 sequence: CASSIASSGGYTF. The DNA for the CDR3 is TGTGCCAGTAGTATAGCCAGCTCAGGTGGCTACACCTTC.

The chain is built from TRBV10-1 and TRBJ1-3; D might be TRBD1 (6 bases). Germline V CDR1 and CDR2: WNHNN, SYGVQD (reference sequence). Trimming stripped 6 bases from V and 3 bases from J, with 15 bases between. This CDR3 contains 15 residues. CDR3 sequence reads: CASSETTGFGNTIYF. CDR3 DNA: TGCGCCAGCAGCGAAACCACAGGGTTTGGAAACACCATATATTTT.

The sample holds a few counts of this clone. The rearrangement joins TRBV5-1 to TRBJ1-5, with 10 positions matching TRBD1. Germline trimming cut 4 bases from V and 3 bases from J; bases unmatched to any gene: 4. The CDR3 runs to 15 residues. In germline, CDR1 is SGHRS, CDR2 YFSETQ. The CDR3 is CASSVGTGDNQPQHF. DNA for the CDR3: TGCGCCAGCAGCGTAGGGACAGGGGACAATCAGCCCCAGCATTTT.

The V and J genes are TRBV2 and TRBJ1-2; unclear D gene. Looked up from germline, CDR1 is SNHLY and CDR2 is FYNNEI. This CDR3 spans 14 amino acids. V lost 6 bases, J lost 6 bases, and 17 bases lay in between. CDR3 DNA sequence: TGTGCCAGCAGCTTACAGCGGGGAGTCGATGGCTACACCTTC. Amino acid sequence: CASSLQRGVDGYTF. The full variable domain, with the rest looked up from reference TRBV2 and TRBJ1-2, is EPEVTQTPSHQVTQMGQEVILRCVPISNHLYFYWYRQILGQKVEFLVSFYNNEISEKSEIFDDQFSVERPDGSNFTLKIRSTKLEDSAMYFCASSLQRGVDGYTFGSGTRLTVV.

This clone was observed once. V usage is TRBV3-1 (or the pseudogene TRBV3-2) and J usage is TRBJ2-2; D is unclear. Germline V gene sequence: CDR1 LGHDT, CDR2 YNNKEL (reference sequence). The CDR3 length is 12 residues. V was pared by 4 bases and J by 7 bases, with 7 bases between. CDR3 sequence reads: CASSPPVGELFF. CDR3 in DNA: TGTGCCAGCAGCCCCCCAGTCGGGGAGCTGTTTTTT.

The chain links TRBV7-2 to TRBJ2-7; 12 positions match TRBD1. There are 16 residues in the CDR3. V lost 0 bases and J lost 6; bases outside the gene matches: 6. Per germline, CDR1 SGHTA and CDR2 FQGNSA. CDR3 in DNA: TGTGCCAGCAGCTTAGCGGGACAGGGGGCAAAGTTCGAGCAGTACTTC. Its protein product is CASSLAGQGAKFEQYF.

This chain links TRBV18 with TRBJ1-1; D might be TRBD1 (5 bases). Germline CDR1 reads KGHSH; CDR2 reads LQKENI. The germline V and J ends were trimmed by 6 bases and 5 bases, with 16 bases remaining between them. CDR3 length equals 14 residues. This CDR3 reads CASSGTTGTTEAFF. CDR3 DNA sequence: TGTGCCAGCTCGGGAACTACAGGTACGACTGAAGCTTTCTTT.

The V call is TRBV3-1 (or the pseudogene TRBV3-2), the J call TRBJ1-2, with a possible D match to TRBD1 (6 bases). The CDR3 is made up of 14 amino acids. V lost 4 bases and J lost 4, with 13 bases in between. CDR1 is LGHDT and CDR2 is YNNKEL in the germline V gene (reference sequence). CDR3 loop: CASSPSGGGYGYTF. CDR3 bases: TGTGCCAGCAGCCCCTCGGGAGGGGGCTATGGCTACACCTTC.

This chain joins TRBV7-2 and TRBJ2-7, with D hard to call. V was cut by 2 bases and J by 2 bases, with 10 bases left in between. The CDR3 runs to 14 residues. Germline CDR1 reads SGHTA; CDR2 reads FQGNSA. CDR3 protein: CASSLRPRAYEQYF. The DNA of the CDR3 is TGTGCCAGCAGCTTAAGACCCCGGGCCTACGAGCAGTACTTC.

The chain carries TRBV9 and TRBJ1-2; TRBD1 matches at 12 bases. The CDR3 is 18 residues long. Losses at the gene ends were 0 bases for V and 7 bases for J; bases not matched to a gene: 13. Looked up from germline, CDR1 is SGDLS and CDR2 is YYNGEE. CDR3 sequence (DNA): TGTGCCAGCAGCGTAGACTTTCCGGGACAGGGGGCCCTTCGTGGCTACACCTTC. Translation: CASSVDFPGQGALRGYTF.

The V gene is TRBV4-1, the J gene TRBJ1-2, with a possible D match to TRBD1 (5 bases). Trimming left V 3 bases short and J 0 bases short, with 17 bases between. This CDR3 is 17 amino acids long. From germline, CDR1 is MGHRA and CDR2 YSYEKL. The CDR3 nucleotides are TGCGCCAGCAGCCAGAAACAGACAGATTACCCTAACTATGGCTACACCTTC. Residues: CASSQKQTDYPNYGYTF.

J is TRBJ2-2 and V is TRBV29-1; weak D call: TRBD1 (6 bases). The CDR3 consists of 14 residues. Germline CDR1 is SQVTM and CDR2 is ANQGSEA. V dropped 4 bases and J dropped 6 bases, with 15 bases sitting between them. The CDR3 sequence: CSVAGQIGSGELFF. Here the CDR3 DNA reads TGCAGCGTTGCAGGACAGATCGGATCCGGGGAGCTGTTTTTT.

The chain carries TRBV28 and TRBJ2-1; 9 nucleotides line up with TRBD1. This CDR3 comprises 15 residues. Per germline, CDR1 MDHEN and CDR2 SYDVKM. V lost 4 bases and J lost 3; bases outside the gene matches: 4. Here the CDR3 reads CASSYRTGVYNEQFF. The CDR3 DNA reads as TGTGCCAGCAGTTACAGGACAGGGGTCTACAATGAGCAGTTCTTC. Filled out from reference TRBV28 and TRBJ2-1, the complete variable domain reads DVKVTQSSRYLVKRTGEKVFLECVQDMDHENMFWYRQDPGLGLRLIYFSYDVKMKEKGDIPEGYSVSREKKERFSLILESASTNQTSMYLCASSYRTGVYNEQFFGPGTRLTVL.